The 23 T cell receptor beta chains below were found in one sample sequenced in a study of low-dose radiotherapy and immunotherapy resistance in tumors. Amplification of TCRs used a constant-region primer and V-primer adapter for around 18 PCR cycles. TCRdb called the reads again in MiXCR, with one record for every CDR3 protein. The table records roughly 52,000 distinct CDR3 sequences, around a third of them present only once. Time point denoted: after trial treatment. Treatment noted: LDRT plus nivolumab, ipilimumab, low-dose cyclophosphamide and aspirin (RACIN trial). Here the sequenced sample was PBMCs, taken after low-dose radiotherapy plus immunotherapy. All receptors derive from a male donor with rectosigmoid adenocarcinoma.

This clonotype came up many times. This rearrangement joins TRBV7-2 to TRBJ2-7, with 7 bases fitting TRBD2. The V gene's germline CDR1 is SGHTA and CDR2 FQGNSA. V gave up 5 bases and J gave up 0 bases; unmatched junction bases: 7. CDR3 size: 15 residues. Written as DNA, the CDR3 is TGTGCCAGCAGCCCATCCGGGACTACCTCCTACGAGCAGTACTTC. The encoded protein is CASSPSGTTSYEQYF.

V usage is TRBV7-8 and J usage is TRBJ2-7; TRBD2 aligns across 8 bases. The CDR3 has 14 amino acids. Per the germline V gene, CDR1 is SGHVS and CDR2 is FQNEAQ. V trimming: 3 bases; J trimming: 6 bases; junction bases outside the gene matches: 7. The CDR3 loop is CASSFRAGGSEQYF. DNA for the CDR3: TGTGCCAGCAGCTTTCGTGCGGGAGGCTCCGAGCAGTACTTC.

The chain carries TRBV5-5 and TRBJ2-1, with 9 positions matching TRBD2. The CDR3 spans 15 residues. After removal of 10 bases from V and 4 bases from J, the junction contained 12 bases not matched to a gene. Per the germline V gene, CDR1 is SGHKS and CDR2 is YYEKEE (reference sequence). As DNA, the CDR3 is TGTGCCGCTCAGTCGGCGGGAGGGGTTTACAATGAGCAGTTCTTC. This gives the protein CAAQSAGGVYNEQFF.

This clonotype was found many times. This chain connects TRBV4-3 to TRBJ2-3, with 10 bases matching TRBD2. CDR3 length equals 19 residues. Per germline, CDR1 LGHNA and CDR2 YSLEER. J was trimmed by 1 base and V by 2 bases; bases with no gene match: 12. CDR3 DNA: TGCGCCAGCAGCCAATCGGGCCCCACCCTAGCGGGGGGCACAGATACGCAGTATTTT. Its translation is CASSQSGPTLAGGTDTQYF.

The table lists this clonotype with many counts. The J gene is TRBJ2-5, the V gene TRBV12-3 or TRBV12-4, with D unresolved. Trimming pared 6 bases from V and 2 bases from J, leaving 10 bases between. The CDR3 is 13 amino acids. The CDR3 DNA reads TGTGCCAGCAGGCTGATGTTTCAAGAGACCCAGTACTTC. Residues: CASRLMFQETQYF.

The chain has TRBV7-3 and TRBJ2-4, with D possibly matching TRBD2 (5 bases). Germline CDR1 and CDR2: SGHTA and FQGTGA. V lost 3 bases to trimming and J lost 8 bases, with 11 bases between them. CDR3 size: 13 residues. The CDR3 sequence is CASSFGVEDIQYF. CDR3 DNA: TGTGCCAGCAGCTTCGGGGTTGAGGACATTCAGTACTTC.

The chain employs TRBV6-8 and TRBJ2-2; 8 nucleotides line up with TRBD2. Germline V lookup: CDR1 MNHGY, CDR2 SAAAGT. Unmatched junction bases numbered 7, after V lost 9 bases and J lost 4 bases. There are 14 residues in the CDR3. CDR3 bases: TGTGCCAGTTGCGGGCTAGCGGGCACCGGGGAGCTGTTTTTT. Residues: CASCGLAGTGELFF.

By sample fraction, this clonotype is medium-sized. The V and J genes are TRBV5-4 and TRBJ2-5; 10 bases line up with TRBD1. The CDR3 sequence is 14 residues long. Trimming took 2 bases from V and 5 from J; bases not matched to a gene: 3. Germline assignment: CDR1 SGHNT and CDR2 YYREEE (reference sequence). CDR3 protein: CASSFSTGGETQYF. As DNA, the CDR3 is TGTGCCAGCAGCTTCTCGACAGGGGGCGAGACCCAGTACTTC.

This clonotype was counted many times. CDR3 nucleotide sequence: TGCAGCGTTGAAGACGGGGAGGCCTACGAGCAGTACTTC. Its translation is CSVEDGEAYEQYF. The chain couples TRBV29-1 to TRBJ2-7; tentatively, D is TRBD2 (6 bases). The germline V gene encodes CDR1 SQVTM and CDR2 ANQGSEA. With 0 bases removed from V and 2 bases from J, the gap between germline ends came to 8 bases. The CDR3 consists of 13 residues.

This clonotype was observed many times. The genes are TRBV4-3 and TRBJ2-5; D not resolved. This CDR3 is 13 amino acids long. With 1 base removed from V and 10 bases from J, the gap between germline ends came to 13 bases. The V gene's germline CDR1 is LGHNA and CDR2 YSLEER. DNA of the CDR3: TGCGCCAGCAGCCAAGGCCAGAACCGGGTCCAGTACTTC. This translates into CASSQGQNRVQYF.

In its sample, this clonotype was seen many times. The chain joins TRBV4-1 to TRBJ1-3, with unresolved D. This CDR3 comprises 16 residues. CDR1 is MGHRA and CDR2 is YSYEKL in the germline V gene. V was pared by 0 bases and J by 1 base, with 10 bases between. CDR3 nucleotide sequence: TGCGCCAGCAGCCAAGATGGCTCAAAATCTGGAAACACCATATATTTT. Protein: CASSQDGSKSGNTIYF.

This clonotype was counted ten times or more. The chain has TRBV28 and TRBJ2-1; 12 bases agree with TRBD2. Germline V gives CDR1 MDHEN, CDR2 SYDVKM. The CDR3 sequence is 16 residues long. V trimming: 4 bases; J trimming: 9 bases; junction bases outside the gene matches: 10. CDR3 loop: CASSSPTSGREGEQFF. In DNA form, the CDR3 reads TGTGCCAGCAGTTCCCCGACTAGCGGGAGAGAGGGTGAGCAGTTCTTC.

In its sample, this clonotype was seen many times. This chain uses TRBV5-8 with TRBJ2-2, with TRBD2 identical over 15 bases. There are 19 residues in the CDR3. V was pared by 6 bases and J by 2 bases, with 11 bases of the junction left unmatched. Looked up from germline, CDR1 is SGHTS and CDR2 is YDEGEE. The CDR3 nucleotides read TGTGCCAGCATCTTCGGGACTAGCGGGAGGAGTGGAAACACCGGGGAGCTGTTTTTT. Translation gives CASIFGTSGRSGNTGELFF.

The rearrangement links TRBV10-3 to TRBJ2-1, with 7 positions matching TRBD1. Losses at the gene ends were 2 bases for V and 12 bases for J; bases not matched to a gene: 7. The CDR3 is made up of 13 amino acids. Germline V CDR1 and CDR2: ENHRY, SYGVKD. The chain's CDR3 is CAISENRDRAQFF. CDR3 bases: TGTGCCATCAGTGAGAACCGGGACAGAGCGCAGTTCTTC.

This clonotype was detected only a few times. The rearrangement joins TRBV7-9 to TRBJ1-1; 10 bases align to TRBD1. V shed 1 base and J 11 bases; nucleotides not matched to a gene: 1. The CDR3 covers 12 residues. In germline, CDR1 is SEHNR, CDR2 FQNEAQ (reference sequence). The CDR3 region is CASSLGTGGAFF. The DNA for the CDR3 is TGTGCCAGCAGCTTAGGGACAGGGGGTGCTTTCTTT.

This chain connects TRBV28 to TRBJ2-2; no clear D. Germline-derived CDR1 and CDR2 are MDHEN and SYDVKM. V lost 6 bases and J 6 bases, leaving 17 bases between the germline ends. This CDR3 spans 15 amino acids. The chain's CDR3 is CASSRKGWVAGELFF. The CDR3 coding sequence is TGTGCCAGCAGCAGAAAGGGTTGGGTTGCCGGGGAGCTGTTTTTT.

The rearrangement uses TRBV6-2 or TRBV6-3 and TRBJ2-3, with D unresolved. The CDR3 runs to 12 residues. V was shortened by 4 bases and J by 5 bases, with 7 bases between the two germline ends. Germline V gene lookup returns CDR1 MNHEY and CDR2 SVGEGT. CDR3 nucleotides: TGTGCCAGCAGTTGGGCCGTAGATACGCAGTATTTT. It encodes CASSWAVDTQYF.

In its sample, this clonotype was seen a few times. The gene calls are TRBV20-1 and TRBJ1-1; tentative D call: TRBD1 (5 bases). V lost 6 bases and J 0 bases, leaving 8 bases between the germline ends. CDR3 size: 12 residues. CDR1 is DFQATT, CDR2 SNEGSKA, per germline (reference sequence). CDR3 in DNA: TGCAGTGCCCCACAGGTGAACACTGAAGCTTTCTTT. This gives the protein CSAPQVNTEAFF.

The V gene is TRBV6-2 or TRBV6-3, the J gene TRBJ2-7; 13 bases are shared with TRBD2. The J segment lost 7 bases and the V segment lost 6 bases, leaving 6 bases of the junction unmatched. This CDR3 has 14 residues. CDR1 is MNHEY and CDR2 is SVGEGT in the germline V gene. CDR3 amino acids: CASRRTSGSGEQYF. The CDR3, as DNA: TGTGCCAGCAGAAGGACTAGCGGGAGTGGAGAGCAGTACTTC.

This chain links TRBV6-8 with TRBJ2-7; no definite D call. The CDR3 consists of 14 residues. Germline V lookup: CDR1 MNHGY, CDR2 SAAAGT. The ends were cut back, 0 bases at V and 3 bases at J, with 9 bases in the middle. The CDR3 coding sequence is TGTGCCAGCAGTTACTCGAAATACAGCTACGAGCAGTACTTC. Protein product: CASSYSKYSYEQYF.

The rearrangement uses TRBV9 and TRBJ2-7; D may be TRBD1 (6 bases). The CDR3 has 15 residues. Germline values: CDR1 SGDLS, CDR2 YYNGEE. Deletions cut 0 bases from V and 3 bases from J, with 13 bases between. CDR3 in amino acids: CASSVDRVPNYEQYF. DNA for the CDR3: TGTGCCAGCAGCGTAGACAGGGTGCCTAACTACGAGCAGTACTTC.

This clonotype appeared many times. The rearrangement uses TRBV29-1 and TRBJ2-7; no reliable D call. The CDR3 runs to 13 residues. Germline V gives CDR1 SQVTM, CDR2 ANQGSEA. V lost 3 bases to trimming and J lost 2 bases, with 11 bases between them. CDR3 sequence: CSVDLGQAYEQYF. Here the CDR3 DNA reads TGCAGCGTTGATCTAGGGCAGGCCTACGAGCAGTACTTC.

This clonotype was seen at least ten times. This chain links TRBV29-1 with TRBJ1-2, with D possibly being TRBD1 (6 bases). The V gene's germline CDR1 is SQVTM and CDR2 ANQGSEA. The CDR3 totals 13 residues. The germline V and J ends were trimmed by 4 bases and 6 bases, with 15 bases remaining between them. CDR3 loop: CSVVTRGGNGYTF. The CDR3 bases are TGCAGCGTTGTAACCAGGGGCGGGAATGGCTACACCTTC.